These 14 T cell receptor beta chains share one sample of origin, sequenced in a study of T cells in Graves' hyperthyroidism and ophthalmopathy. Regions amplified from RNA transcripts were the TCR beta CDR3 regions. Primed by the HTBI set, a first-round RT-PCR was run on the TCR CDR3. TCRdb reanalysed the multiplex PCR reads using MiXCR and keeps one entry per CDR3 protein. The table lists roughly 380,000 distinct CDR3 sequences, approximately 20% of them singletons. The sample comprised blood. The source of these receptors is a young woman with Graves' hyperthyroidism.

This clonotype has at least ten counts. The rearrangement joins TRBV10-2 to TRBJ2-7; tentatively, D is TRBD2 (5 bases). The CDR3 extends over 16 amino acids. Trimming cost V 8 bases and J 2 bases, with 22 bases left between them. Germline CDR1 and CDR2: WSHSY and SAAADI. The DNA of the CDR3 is TGCGCCAGCGCACCGCTAAGGGCCCCGGGGACCTACGAGCAGTACTTC. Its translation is CASAPLRAPGTYEQYF.

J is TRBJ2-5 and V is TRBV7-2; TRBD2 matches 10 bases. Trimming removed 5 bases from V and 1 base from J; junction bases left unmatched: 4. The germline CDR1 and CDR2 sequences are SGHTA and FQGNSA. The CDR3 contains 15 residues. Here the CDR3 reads CASSILAGGQETQYF. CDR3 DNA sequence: TGTGCCAGCAGCATATTAGCGGGGGGCCAAGAGACCCAGTACTTC.

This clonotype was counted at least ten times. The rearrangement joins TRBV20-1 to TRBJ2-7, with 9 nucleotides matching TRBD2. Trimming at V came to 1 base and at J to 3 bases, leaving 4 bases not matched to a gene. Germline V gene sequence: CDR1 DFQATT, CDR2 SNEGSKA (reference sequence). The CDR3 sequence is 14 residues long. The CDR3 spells CSARGGRGGYEQYF. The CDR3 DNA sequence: TGCAGTGCTAGAGGCGGGCGGGGGGGCTACGAGCAGTACTTC.

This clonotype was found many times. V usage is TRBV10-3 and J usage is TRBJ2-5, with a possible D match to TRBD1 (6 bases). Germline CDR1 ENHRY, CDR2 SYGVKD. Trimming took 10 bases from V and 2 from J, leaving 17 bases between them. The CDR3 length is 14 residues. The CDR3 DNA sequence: TGTGCCACCCATAACAGGGCAAATCAAGAGACCCAGTACTTC. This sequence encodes CATHNRANQETQYF.

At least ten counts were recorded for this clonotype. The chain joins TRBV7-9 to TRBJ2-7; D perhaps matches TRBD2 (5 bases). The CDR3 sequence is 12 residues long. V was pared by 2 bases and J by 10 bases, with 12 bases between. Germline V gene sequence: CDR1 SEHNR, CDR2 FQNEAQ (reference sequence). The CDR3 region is CASSLSTPGQYF. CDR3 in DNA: TGTGCCAGCAGCTTAAGCACCCCGGGACAGTACTTC.

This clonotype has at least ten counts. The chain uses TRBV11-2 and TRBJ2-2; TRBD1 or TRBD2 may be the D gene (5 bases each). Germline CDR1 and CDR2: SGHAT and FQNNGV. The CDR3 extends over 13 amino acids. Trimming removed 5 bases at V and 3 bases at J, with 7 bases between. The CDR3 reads CASSRGHTGELFF. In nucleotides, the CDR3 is TGTGCCAGCAGCCGGGGCCACACCGGGGAGCTGTTTTTT.

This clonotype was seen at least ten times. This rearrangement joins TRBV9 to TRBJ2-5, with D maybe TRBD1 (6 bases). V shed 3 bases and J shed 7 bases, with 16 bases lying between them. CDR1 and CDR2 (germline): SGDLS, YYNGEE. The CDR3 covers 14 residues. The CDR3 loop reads CASSGGRTAWTQYF. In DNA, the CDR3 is TGTGCCAGCAGCGGCGGCCGGACAGCCTGGACCCAGTACTTC.

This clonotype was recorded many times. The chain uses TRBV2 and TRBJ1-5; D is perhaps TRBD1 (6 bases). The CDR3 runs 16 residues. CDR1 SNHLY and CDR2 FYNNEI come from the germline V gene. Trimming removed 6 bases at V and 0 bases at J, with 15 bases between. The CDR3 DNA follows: TGTGCCAGCAGCGGGAACAGGGAAGGTAGCAATCAGCCCCAGCATTTT. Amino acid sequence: CASSGNREGSNQPQHF.

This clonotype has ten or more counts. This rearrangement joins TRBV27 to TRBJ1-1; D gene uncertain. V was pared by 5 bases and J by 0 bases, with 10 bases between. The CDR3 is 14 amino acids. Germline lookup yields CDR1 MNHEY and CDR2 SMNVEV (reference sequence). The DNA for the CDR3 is TGTGCCAGCAGTCCCCAAACTCTGAACACTGAAGCTTTCTTT. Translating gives CASSPQTLNTEAFF.

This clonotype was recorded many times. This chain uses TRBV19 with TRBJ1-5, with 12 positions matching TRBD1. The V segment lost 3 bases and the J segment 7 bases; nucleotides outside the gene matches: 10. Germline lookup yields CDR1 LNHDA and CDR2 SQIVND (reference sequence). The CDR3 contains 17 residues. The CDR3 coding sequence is TGTGCCAGTAGTATCGGGCCCGGGACAGGGGGCCAACAGCCCCAGCATTTT. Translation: CASSIGPGTGGQQPQHF.

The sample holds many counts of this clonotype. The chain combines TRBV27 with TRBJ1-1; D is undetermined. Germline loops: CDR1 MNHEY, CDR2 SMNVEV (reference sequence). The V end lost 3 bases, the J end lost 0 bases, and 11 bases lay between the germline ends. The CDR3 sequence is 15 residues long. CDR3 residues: CASSFLPELNTEAFF. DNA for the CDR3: TGTGCCAGCAGTTTCCTACCGGAACTGAACACTGAAGCTTTCTTT.

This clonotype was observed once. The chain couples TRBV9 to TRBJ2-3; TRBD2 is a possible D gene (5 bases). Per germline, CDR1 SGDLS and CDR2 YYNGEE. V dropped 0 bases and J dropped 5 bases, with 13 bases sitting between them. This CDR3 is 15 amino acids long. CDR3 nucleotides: TGTGCCAGCAGCGTAGCTCCCACGGGGAAAGATACGCAGTATTTT. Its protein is CASSVAPTGKDTQYF. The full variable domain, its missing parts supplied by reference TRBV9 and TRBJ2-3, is DSGVTQTPKHLITATGQRVTLRCSPRSGDLSVYWYQQSLDQGLQFLIQYYNGEERAKGNILERFSAQQFPDLHSELNLSSLELGDSALYFCASSVAPTGKDTQYFGPGTRLTVL.

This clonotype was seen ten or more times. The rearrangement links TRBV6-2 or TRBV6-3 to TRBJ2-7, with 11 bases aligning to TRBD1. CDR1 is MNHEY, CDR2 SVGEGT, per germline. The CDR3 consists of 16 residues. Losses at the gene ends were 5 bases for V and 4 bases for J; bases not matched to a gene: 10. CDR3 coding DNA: TGTGCCAGCAGTACCCACCAGGACAGGGGGCGATACGAGCAGTACTTC. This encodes CASSTHQDRGRYEQYF.

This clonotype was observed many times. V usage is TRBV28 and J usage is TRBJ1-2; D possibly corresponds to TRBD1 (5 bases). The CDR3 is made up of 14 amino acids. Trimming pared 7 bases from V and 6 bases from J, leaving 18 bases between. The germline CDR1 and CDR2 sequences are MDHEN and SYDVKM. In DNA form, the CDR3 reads TGTGCCAGCACCCAGGGTAGAGGAGATGATGGCTACACCTTC. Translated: CASTQGRGDDGYTF.